A single sample is the source of the 6 T cell receptor beta chains below, sequenced in a study of T-cell memory formation after mild COVID-19. TCRdb processed the 5' RACE reads anew with MiXCR; each CDR3 protein has one entry. The data show a few hundred thousand distinct CDR3 sequences, with 25% to 30% seen just once and about 14% held by the top ten. The sequenced material came from PBMCs or a T cell subset sorted from them (not recorded which). Receptors were obtained from an adult woman who had mild COVID-19 (a few samples of this study predate the infection). Cell type and time point are not known.

This clonotype turned up a few times. The V and J genes are TRBV12-3 or TRBV12-4 and TRBJ2-1; possibly TRBD2 for D (7 bases). V shed 8 bases and J shed 6 bases, with 20 bases lying between them. This CDR3 spans 15 amino acids. For the CDR3, the DNA is TGTGCCAGCGCCTGGGGGGGGGCGCGTGGCAATGAGCAGTTCTTC. Amino acid sequence: CASAWGGARGNEQFF.

The rearrangement joins TRBV6-1 to TRBJ2-6; 9 positions agree with TRBD1. The CDR3 is made up of 15 amino acids. Germline values: CDR1 MNHNS, CDR2 SASEGT. V lost 8 bases, J lost 1 base, and 3 bases stayed unmatched. CDR3 residues: CASRDRVSGANVLTF. The CDR3 bases are TGTGCCAGCCGGGACAGGGTGTCTGGGGCCAACGTCCTGACTTTC.

This clonotype was found a few times. V gene TRBV7-3 combines with J gene TRBJ2-1, with 10 bases identical to TRBD1. The CDR3 runs 16 residues. Per germline, CDR1 SGHTA and CDR2 FQGTGA. The V gene end was trimmed by 6 bases and the J gene end by 6 bases; junction bases not matched to a gene: 11. This CDR3 reads CASSLIPGQGSNEQFF. The CDR3 nucleotides are TGTGCCAGCAGTCTCATCCCGGGACAGGGGTCCAATGAGCAGTTCTTC. Looking up the rest from reference TRBV7-3 and TRBJ2-1 gives the full variable domain: GAGVSQTPSNKVTEKGKYVELRCDPISGHTALYWYRQSLGQGPEFLIYFQGTGAADDSGLPNDRFFAVRPEGSVSTLKIQRTERGDSAVYLCASSLIPGQGSNEQFFGPGTRLTVL.

V gene TRBV5-1 combines with J gene TRBJ1-2, with TRBD1 matching over 8 bases. J gave up 6 bases and V 0 bases, and 4 bases lay outside the gene matches. The length of the CDR3 is 14 residues. Germline V lookup: CDR1 SGHRS, CDR2 YFSETQ. The CDR3 DNA follows: TGCGCCAGCAGCTTGGAAGCAGGGGGCAATGGCTACACCTTC. Amino acid sequence: CASSLEAGGNGYTF.

The V and J genes are TRBV29-1 and TRBJ2-7, with TRBD1 as a possible D gene (6 bases). Germline assignment: CDR1 SQVTM and CDR2 ANQGSEA. The CDR3 extends over 13 amino acids. With 1 base removed from V and 2 bases from J, the gap between germline ends came to 9 bases. CDR3 coding DNA: TGCAGCGTTGAAGTTGGGGACACCTACGAGCAGTACTTC. This gives the protein CSVEVGDTYEQYF.

This clonotype was found a few times. The chain recombines TRBV11-2 with TRBJ2-7, with D possibly TRBD2 on 6 matching bases. CDR3 size: 13 residues. V gave up 7 bases and J gave up 3 bases, with 13 bases separating them. Germline V gives CDR1 SGHAT, CDR2 FQNNGV. The CDR3 reads CASTPSGGYEQYF. The CDR3 coding sequence is TGTGCCAGCACCCCCTCCGGGGGCTACGAGCAGTACTTC.